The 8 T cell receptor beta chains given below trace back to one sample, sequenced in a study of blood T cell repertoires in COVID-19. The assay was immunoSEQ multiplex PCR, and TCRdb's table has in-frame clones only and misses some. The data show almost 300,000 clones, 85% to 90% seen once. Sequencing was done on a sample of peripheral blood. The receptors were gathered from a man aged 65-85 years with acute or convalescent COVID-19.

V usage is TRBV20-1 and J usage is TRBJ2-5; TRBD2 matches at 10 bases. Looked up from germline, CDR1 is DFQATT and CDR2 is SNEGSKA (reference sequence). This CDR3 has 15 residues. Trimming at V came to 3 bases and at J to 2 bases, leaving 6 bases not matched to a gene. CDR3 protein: CSASGLAGVQETQYF. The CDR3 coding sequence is TGCAGTGCTAGTGGGCTAGCGGGAGTTCAAGAGACCCAGTACTTC.

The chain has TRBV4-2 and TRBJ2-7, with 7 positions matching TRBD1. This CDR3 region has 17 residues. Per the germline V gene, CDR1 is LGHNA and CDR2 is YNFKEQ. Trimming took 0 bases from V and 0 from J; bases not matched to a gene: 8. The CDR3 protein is CASSQDTGQSTSYEQYF. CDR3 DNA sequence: TGTGCCAGCAGCCAAGATACGGGACAGTCAACCTCCTACGAGCAGTACTTC.

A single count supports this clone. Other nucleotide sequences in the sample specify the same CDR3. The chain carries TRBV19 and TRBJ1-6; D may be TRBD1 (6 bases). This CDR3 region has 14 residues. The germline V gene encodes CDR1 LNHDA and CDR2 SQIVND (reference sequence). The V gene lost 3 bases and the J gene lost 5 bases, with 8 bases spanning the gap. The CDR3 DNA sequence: TGTGCCAGTAGTATTCGGACAGATAATTCACCCCTCCACTTT. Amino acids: CASSIRTDNSPLHF.

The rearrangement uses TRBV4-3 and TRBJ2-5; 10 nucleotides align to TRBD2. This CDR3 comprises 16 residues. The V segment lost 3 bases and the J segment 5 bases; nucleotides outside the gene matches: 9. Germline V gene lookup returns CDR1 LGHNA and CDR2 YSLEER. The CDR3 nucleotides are TGCGCCAGCAGCCAGCTTTTAGCGGGGGGCGGGGAGACCCAGTACTTC. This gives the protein CASSQLLAGGGETQYF.

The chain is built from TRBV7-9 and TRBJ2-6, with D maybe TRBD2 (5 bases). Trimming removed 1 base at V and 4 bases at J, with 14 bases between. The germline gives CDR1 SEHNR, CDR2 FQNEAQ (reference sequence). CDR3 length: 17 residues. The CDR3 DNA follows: TGTGCCAGCAGCTTAGTTGGGAGTGGGCGAGGGGCCAACGTCCTGACTTTC. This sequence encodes CASSLVGSGRGANVLTF.

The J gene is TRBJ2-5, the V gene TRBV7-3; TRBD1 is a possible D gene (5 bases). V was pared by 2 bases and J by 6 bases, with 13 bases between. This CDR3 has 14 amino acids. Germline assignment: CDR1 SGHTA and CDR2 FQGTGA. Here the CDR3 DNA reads TGTGCCAGCAGCTTAGGGGCGGACCCCCAGACCCAGTACTTC. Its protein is CASSLGADPQTQYF.

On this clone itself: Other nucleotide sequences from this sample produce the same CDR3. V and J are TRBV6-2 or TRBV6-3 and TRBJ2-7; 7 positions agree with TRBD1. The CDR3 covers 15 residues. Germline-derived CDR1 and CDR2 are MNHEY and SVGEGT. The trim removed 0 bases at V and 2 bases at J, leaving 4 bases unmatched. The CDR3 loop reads CASSYSRQGTYEQYF. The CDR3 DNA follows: TGTGCCAGCAGTTACTCCCGACAGGGTACCTACGAGCAGTACTTC.

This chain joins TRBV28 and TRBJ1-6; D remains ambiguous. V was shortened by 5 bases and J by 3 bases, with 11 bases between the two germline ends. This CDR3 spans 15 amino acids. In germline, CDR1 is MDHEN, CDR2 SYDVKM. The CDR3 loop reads CASSPPFGYNSPLHF. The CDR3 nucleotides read TGTGCCAGCAGTCCCCCTTTCGGCTATAATTCACCCCTCCACTTT.